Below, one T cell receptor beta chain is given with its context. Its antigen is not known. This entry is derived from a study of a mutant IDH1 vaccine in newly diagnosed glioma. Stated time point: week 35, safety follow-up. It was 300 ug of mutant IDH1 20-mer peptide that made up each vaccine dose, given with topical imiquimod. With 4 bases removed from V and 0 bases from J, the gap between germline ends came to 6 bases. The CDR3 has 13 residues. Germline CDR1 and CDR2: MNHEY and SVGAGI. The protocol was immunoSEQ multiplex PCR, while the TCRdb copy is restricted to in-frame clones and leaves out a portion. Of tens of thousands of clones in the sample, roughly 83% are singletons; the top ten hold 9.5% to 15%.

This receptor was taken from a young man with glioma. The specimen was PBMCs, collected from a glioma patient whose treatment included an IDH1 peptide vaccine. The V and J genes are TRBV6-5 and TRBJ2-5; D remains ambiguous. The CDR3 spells CASSSTYQETQYF. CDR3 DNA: TGTGCCAGCAGTTCCACGTACCAAGAGACCCAGTACTTC.